This T cell receptor (beta chain) was profiled in a study of regulatory T cells in long-lasting Graves disease. The CDR3 is made up of 16 amino acids. In germline, CDR1 is MDHEN, CDR2 SYDVKM. This clonotype appeared a few times. What it recognizes is unknown. An end of the junction differs from the germline gene, which may be a read error. Indicated time point: newly diagnosed GD, antithyroid drugs for less than 3 months. RNA extracted from PBMCs served as the sequencing template. Study-wide points: There were preferences for TRBV28, TRBJ1-2 and TRBJ2-5 in persistent disease.

Arm-PCR with iRepertoire HTBI primers amplified the CDR3 regions for these TCR beta libraries. TCRdb reprocessed the multiplex PCR reads with MiXCR, giving one entry per CDR3 protein. This table holds 350,000 to 450,000 distinct CDR3 sequences, about 15% found once. In addition, the sample was reused for a study of T cells in Graves' hyperthyroidism and ophthalmopathy. That paper notes: With the HTBI primer set, the TCR CDR3 went through a first round of RT-PCR.

This receptor was identified in a woman in her 30s with Graves disease. This sequence joins TRBV28 and TRBJ2-3; 7 positions match TRBD2. The sample here was peripheral blood mononuclear cells (PBMCs), taken at new diagnosis, from a patient treated with antithyroid drugs. CDR3 in DNA: TGTGCCAGCAGTCCTCCGACTAGCCTGGGCACAGGTACGCAGTATTTT. It yields the protein CASSPPTSLGTGTQYF.